The 20 T cell receptor beta chains reported below all come from one sample, sequenced in a study of T cell clonality in common variable immunodeficiency. Produced via immunoSEQ multiplex PCR; TCRdb's table is partial and in-frame only. This sample includes around 47,000 clones with no singletons; its ten biggest clones take up around 2%. Sequenced material: peripheral blood mononuclear cells. The source of these receptors is a person aged 18-70 years in good health.

Of note for this clone: The read terminates 3 residues before the CDR3 end, so the remaining end is supplied by the germline J gene. The genes are TRBV2 and TRBJ1-2; 9 nucleotides agree with TRBD1. The CDR3 is 15 amino acids. Germline V gene data show CDR1 as SNHLY and CDR2 as FYNNEI. The sequenced part of the CDR3 DNA is TGTGCCAGCAGTAAGACAGGGGGTATAGCAGATACC. This gives the protein CASSKTGGIADT. The full CDR3 protein reads CASSKTGGIADTYTF.

Remarks on this clone: The read falls 3 residues short of the CDR3 end, and the missing part is taken from the germline J gene. This chain connects TRBV19 to TRBJ1-1, with no clear D. CDR1 and CDR2 from the germline V gene are LNHDA and SQIVND (reference sequence). V was trimmed by 4 bases and J by 4 bases, leaving 16 bases between them. The CDR3 extends over 15 amino acids. The CDR3 here is CASSTRTRLSTEAFF. CDR3 DNA (partial): TGTGCCAGTAGTACACGAACTAGGTTGAGCACTGAA.

The table lists this clone with a few counts. The CDR3 end is not reached by the read, which stops 3 residues before it; the germline J gene fills it in. The V gene is TRBV2, the J gene TRBJ1-5; the match to TRBD1 covers 7 bases. Germline CDR1 SNHLY, CDR2 FYNNEI. J was trimmed by 3 bases and V by 3 bases; bases with no gene match: 8. This CDR3 is 16 amino acids long. The DNA read from the CDR3 is TGTGCCAGCAGTGATCGACAGGGCACGACCAATCAGCCC. This translates into CASSDRQGTTNQP. The whole CDR3 region reads CASSDRQGTTNQPQHF.

This clone was picked up many times. The read terminates 3 residues before the CDR3 end, so the remaining end is supplied by the germline J gene. The chain recombines TRBV30 with TRBJ1-2; D not resolved. Looked up from germline, CDR1 is GTSNPN and CDR2 is SVGIG (reference sequence). V dropped 3 bases and J dropped 5 bases, with 25 bases sitting between them. The CDR3 is made up of 17 amino acids. The chain's CDR3 is CAWSGGGIIGTAYGYTF. The CDR3 bases that were read are TGTGCCTGGAGCGGAGGCGGGATAATCGGAACGGCTTATGGC.

This clone was picked up a small number of times. The read falls 3 residues short of the CDR3 end, and the missing part is taken from the germline J gene. This chain joins TRBV20-1 and TRBJ2-3; 13 nucleotides match TRBD2. The CDR3 has 16 residues. Trimming cost V 4 bases and J 1 base; bases outside gene matches: 5. The germline gives CDR1 DFQATT, CDR2 SNEGSKA (reference sequence). The sequenced CDR3 bases are TGCAGTGCTATGACTAGCGGGGGGTCTGGCACAGATACG. It translates to CSAMTSGGSGTDT. The whole CDR3 sequence reads CSAMTSGGSGTDTQYF.

This clone has a count of ten or more. The read gets to within 3 residues of the CDR3 end, and the germline J gene fills in the rest. This sequence joins TRBV7-3 and TRBJ2-7, with 8 bases identical to TRBD2. Unmatched junction bases numbered 2, after V lost 3 bases and J lost 1 base. Germline V gene data show CDR1 as SGHTA and CDR2 as FQGTGA. This CDR3 spans 14 amino acids. This CDR3 is CASSLGGRSYEQYF. The DNA read from the CDR3 is TGTGCCAGCAGCTTGGGCGGGAGGTCCTACGAG. The variable domain in full, with the rest retrieved from reference TRBV7-3 and TRBJ2-7, is GAGVSQTPSNKVTEKGKYVELRCDPISGHTALYWYRQSLGQGPEFLIYFQGTGAADDSGLPNDRFFAVRPEGSVSTLKIQRTERGDSAVYLCASSLGGRSYEQYFGPGTRLTVT.

Many counts were recorded for this clone. The sequence runs out 3 residues before the end of the CDR3; the remainder is reconstructed from the germline J gene. This rearrangement joins TRBV2 to TRBJ2-7; 10 bases align to TRBD1. The CDR3 has 13 amino acids. Germline lookup yields CDR1 SNHLY and CDR2 FYNNEI. J gave up 6 bases and V 4 bases, and 3 bases lay outside the gene matches. Incomplete CDR3 DNA: TGTGCCAGCAGTGGACAGGGGGCTGGCGAG. Amino acid sequence: CASSGQGAGE. The complete CDR3 sequence is CASSGQGAGEQYF.

At least ten counts were recorded for this clone. The read finishes 3 residues shy of the CDR3 end, and the germline J gene is used to complete it. The V call is TRBV30, the J call TRBJ2-7, with TRBD2 identical over 9 bases. Germline V gene lookup returns CDR1 GTSNPN and CDR2 SVGIG (reference sequence). V lost 3 bases and J lost 6; bases outside the gene matches: 6. The CDR3 is made up of 13 amino acids. Incomplete CDR3 DNA: TGTGCCTGGAGCCGGCGGGAGGGCCGCGAG. Its protein product is CAWSRREGRE. The CDR3 in full is CAWSRREGREQYF.

This clone occurred many times. From the germline J gene comes the end of the CDR3, since the read stops 3 residues before it. The genes are TRBV20-1 and TRBJ2-5; no clear D. V was shortened by 0 bases and J by 4 bases, with 12 bases between the two germline ends. In germline, CDR1 is DFQATT, CDR2 SNEGSKA (reference sequence). There are 14 residues in the CDR3. CDR3 bases read: TGCAGTGCTAGAGACGACCTGGAGCGAGAGACC. It translates to CSARDDLERET. The complete CDR3 protein is CSARDDLERETQYF.

This clone has at least ten counts. The observed sequence ends 3 residues before the CDR3 terminus, with the missing tail filled in from the germline J gene. The rearrangement uses TRBV30 and TRBJ2-1; no clear D gene. Germline V CDR1 and CDR2: GTSNPN, SVGIG (reference sequence). The CDR3 has 11 amino acids. The V gene lost 3 bases and the J gene lost 9 bases, with 9 bases spanning the gap. Incomplete CDR3 DNA: TGTGCCTGGAGGCCTCAGTCTGAG. Its translation: CAWRPQSE. The complete CDR3 protein is CAWRPQSEQFF.

Only a few counts were recorded for this clone. The sequenced fragment ends 3 residues before the CDR3 boundary, so the rest is inferred from the germline J gene. This rearrangement joins TRBV23-1 to TRBJ2-3, with D unclear. TRBV23-1 is an ORF, and what it does is uncertain. This CDR3 has 13 amino acids. This CDR3 reads CASSPGDLETQYF. The sequenced part of the CDR3 DNA is TGCGCCAGCTCCCCTGGCGATCTAGAGACG.

With respect to this clone: Read coverage stops 3 residues before the CDR3 terminus; the germline J gene supplies the remainder. The chain recombines TRBV20-1 with TRBJ1-5; 7 bases map to TRBD1. From germline, CDR1 is DFQATT and CDR2 SNEGSKA (reference sequence). Trimming took 3 bases from V and 7 from J; bases not matched to a gene: 9. The CDR3 covers 14 residues. The CDR3 here is CSASARGNSQPQHF. The covered CDR3 bases are TGCAGTGCTAGCGCCAGGGGGAATAGCCAGCCC.

This clone was recorded many times. The read ends 3 residues shy of where the CDR3 ends; the end is completed using the germline J gene. The rearrangement uses TRBV5-5 and TRBJ2-7; TRBD1 aligns across 8 bases. This CDR3 has 15 residues. CDR1 is SGHKS, CDR2 YYEKEE, per germline (reference sequence). The V segment lost 0 bases and the J segment 2 bases; nucleotides outside the gene matches: 4. Partial CDR3 DNA: TGTGCCAGCAGCTTGGGTGCAGGGGGCCCCTACGAG. This sequence encodes CASSLGAGGPYE. The whole CDR3 sequence reads CASSLGAGGPYEQYF.

This clone has a count of ten or more. The CDR3 bases that were read are TGTGCCAGCAGCTTTGGCCAGGGGCAGACCGGGGAG. Translating gives CASSFGQGQTGE. In full, the CDR3 is CASSFGQGQTGELFF. The V and J genes are TRBV5-4 and TRBJ2-2, with D perhaps TRBD1 (6 bases). Read data end 3 residues before the CDR3 end; the end is taken from the germline J gene. From germline, CDR1 is SGHNT and CDR2 YYREEE (reference sequence). The CDR3 consists of 15 residues. Trimming shortened V by 2 bases and J by 5 bases, and 13 bases separated the two germline ends.

This clone was detected a few times. The read terminates 3 residues before the CDR3 end, so the remaining end is supplied by the germline J gene. The chain has TRBV7-9 and TRBJ2-3, with D possibly being TRBD1 (5 bases). From germline, CDR1 is SEHNR and CDR2 FQNEAQ (reference sequence). With 4 bases removed from V and 6 bases from J, the gap between germline ends came to 14 bases. The CDR3 consists of 14 residues. CDR3 bases read: TGTGCCAGCAGCTCACAACAGGAGACGGATACG. Translating it yields CASSSQQETDT. The complete CDR3 reads CASSSQQETDTQYF.

There are many counts of this clone. Read data end 3 residues before the CDR3 end; the end is taken from the germline J gene. J is TRBJ1-1 and V is TRBV5-1; 8 nucleotides align to TRBD1. Germline CDR1 reads SGHRS; CDR2 reads YFSETQ. V trimming: 0 bases; J trimming: 4 bases; junction bases outside the gene matches: 8. This CDR3 is 16 amino acids long. The CDR3 reads CASSLGRTGLSTEAFF. CDR3 DNA (partial): TGCGCCAGCAGCTTGGGTAGGACAGGGTTGTCCACTGAA.

This clone was detected many times. The CDR3 extends 3 residues past the end of the read, so its final part is completed from the germline J gene. This chain connects TRBV19 to TRBJ1-1, with 7 positions matching TRBD1. With 7 bases clipped from V and 3 bases from J, the junction kept 5 bases outside the gene matches. Germline assignment: CDR1 LNHDA and CDR2 SQIVND (reference sequence). The CDR3 length is 13 residues. The part of the CDR3 DNA that was read is TGTGCCAGTACCCTTACAGGGGACACTGAA. Its protein product is CASTLTGDTE. The CDR3 in full is CASTLTGDTEAFF.

This clone has ten or more counts. The CDR3 goes on 3 residues after the read ends, and that part is filled in from the germline J gene. J is TRBJ2-1 and V is TRBV7-3, with D perhaps TRBD1 or TRBD2 (6 bases each). V was cut by 3 bases and J by 6 bases, with 18 bases left in between. Germline lookup yields CDR1 SGHTA and CDR2 FQGTGA. This CDR3 is built from 16 residues. The CDR3 region is CASSFSGQGGGNEQFF. The sequenced part of the CDR3 DNA is TGTGCCAGCAGCTTCAGCGGACAAGGAGGGGGCAATGAG.

This clone was found a few times. The CDR3 sequence is CASSLADRGYGYTF. Incomplete CDR3 DNA: TGTGCCAGCAGCTTAGCCGACAGGGGGTATGGC. The gene calls are TRBV11-2 and TRBJ1-2, with 9 bases lining up with TRBD1. The read gets to within 3 residues of the CDR3 end, and the germline J gene fills in the rest. With 1 base clipped from V and 5 bases from J, the junction kept 2 bases outside the gene matches. This CDR3 comprises 14 residues. Germline CDR1 and CDR2: SGHAT and FQNNGV.

This clone was seen ten or more times. The read terminates 3 residues before the CDR3 end, so the remaining end is supplied by the germline J gene. The gene calls are TRBV5-1 and TRBJ2-3; no definite D call. CDR1 is SGHRS and CDR2 is YFSETQ in the germline V gene. This CDR3 comprises 16 residues. Trimming removed 1 base at V and 1 base at J, with 13 bases between. CDR3 sequence: CASSLLVAMGTDTQYF. CDR3 bases read: TGCGCCAGCAGCTTGCTCGTAGCAATGGGCACAGATACG.